This TCR beta chain originates from a study of blood T cell repertoires in COVID-19. Per the original methods: Nucleated cell counts were estimated from reference gene primer amplification. The method was immunoSEQ multiplex PCR; TCRdb's version includes in-frame clones alone and lacks a portion of them. That table is the source of V, J and clone size, and D and trimming were worked out from the DNA. The sample holds fewer than 500,000 clones, around nine tenths seen once. Trimming took off 0 bases at V and 2 bases at J, with 5 bases between the two ends. Germline-derived CDR1 and CDR2 are SGDLS and YYNGEE. The CDR3 sequence is 14 residues long. Enrollees, roughly 18 to 89 years old, lived in roughly 24 US areas.

Sequencing used PBMCs or T cells enriched from blood (not recorded which). This chain connects TRBV9 to TRBJ2-2; possible D gene TRBD2, 5 bases. The receptor comes from a woman in her twenties or thirties with acute COVID-19. CDR3 nucleotides: TGTGCCAGCAGCGTAGGACTAAACACCGGGGAGCTGTTTTTT. It codes for CASSVGLNTGELFF.